The 27 T cell receptor beta chains presented below share a single source sample, sequenced in a study of neurological immune-mediated disorders. In TCRdb, the 5' RACE reads were re-called with MiXCR into one record per CDR3 protein. Among about 48,000 distinct CDR3 sequences listed, 10% to 15% were seen once. Time point specified: longitudinal time-point 3. Sequenced material: PBMCs. Receptors were obtained from a male donor with HTLV-1-associated myelopathy (HAM/TSP).

The sample holds many counts of this clonotype. Here the CDR3 reads CSAPPAGGSGQPQHF. In DNA, the CDR3 is TGCAGTGCCCCCCCGGCAGGGGGAAGCGGTCAGCCCCAGCATTTT. The chain has TRBV20-1 and TRBJ1-5, with 7 nucleotides matching TRBD1. The CDR3 runs 15 residues. Per germline, CDR1 DFQATT and CDR2 SNEGSKA (reference sequence). The V gene end was trimmed by 6 bases and the J gene end by 6 bases; junction bases not matched to a gene: 14.

This clonotype was seen ten or more times. V is TRBV5-1 and J is TRBJ2-5; TRBD2 might be the D (6 bases). Germline V gene lookup returns CDR1 SGHRS and CDR2 YFSETQ. CDR3 length: 14 amino acids. Between the trimmed V and J ends, which lost 4 bases and 4 bases, there was a span of 14 bases. CDR3: CASSRGPEGETQYF. Written as DNA, the CDR3 is TGCGCCAGCAGCAGAGGTCCGGAGGGAGAGACCCAGTACTTC.

This clonotype was counted many times. CDR3 sequence reads: CASSLTGRGAYEQYF. The CDR3 region has the DNA TGTGCCAGCAGCTTAACCGGGAGGGGAGCCTACGAGCAGTACTTC. The chain joins TRBV7-8 to TRBJ2-7; 8 bases agree with TRBD2. The CDR3 has 15 residues. Unmatched junction bases numbered 5, after V lost 2 bases and J lost 2 bases. Germline V gene sequence: CDR1 SGHVS, CDR2 FQNEAQ.

This clonotype was recorded at least ten times. The rearrangement joins TRBV12-3 or TRBV12-4 to TRBJ1-5; unclear D gene. This CDR3 has 12 residues. The V and J ends lost 3 bases and 1 base respectively, with 1 base between them. The CDR3 nucleotides are TGTGCCAGCAGTTTCAGCAATCAGCCCCAGCATTTT. Translation: CASSFSNQPQHF.

This clonotype was seen at least ten times. The CDR3: CAMHSGANVLTF. The CDR3 DNA reads TGTGCCATGCACTCTGGGGCCAACGTCCTGACTTTC. This chain connects TRBV10-3 to TRBJ2-6, with unresolved D. Per germline, CDR1 ENHRY and CDR2 SYGVKD. The CDR3 is 12 amino acids. Trimming shortened V by 9 bases and J by 0 bases, and 3 bases separated the two germline ends.

V and J are TRBV10-2 and TRBJ1-1, with D possibly matching TRBD1 (6 bases). From germline, CDR1 is WSHSY and CDR2 SAAADI. V shed 0 bases and J shed 1 base, with 9 bases lying between them. The CDR3 runs to 15 residues. CDR3 DNA: TGCGCCAGCAGTGAGTCAGGGGGGCGGAACACTGAAGCTTTCTTT. The encoded protein is CASSESGGRNTEAFF.

This clonotype was detected ten times or more. The chain combines TRBV5-1 with TRBJ2-1, with D possibly TRBD1 on 5 matching bases. The CDR3 contains 14 residues. Trimming took off 0 bases at V and 5 bases at J, with 9 bases between the two ends. CDR1 is SGHRS, CDR2 YFSETQ, per germline. The chain's CDR3 is CASSLGGPDNEQFF. The CDR3 nucleotides are TGCGCCAGCAGCTTGGGGGGCCCTGACAATGAGCAGTTCTTC.

This clonotype has a count of ten or more. The rearrangement links TRBV7-2 to TRBJ1-3, with D unclear. V was shortened by 6 bases and J by 3 bases, with 18 bases between the two germline ends. Germline loops: CDR1 SGHTA, CDR2 FQGNSA. This CDR3 contains 16 residues. The CDR3 loop is CASSDFPDTIGNTIYF. CDR3 DNA sequence: TGTGCCAGCAGTGATTTCCCAGATACTATTGGAAACACCATATATTTT.

This clonotype has at least ten counts. The DNA for the CDR3 is TGTGCCAGTATCAGGGGAGAGACCCAGTACTTC. This gives the protein CASIRGETQYF. This chain joins TRBV6-1 and TRBJ2-5, with D maybe TRBD1 (6 bases). CDR1 and CDR2 (germline): MNHNS, SASEGT. Trimming pared 9 bases from V and 4 bases from J, leaving 9 bases between. The CDR3 consists of 11 residues.

The sample holds many counts of this clonotype. The chain joins TRBV5-1 to TRBJ2-1; D possibly matches TRBD1 or TRBD2 (5 bases each). Germline CDR1 reads SGHRS; CDR2 reads YFSETQ. CDR3 length equals 12 residues. V lost 3 bases to trimming and J lost 15 bases, with 16 bases between them. CDR3 sequence (DNA): TGCGCCAGCAGCTCTAGGGGCTCGGGGAGGTTCTTC. It is translated as CASSSRGSGRFF.

There are many counts of this clonotype. The chain's CDR3 is CASSGTGAKNIQYF. The CDR3 DNA sequence: TGTGCCAGCAGTGGGACAGGCGCCAAAAACATTCAGTACTTC. The gene calls are TRBV7-2 and TRBJ2-4, with 8 bases matching TRBD1. From germline, CDR1 is SGHTA and CDR2 FQGNSA. CDR3 length: 14 residues. J lost 1 base, V lost 6 bases, and 2 bases had no gene match.

This clonotype has a handful of counts. J is TRBJ1-4 and V is TRBV3-1, with 7 bases fitting TRBD1. CDR3 size: 18 residues. The germline V gene encodes CDR1 LGHDT and CDR2 YNNKEL (reference sequence). The trim removed 1 base at V and 6 bases at J, leaving 14 bases unmatched. The CDR3 spells CASSQVGTAQGTDEKLFF. The CDR3 coding sequence is TGTGCCAGCAGCCAAGTCGGGACAGCTCAAGGAACCGATGAAAAACTGTTTTTT.

This clonotype was recorded many times. The J gene is TRBJ1-1, the V gene TRBV5-6, with D hard to call. This CDR3 spans 12 amino acids. From germline, CDR1 is SGHDT and CDR2 YYEEEE. V lost 1 base to trimming and J lost 2 bases, with 3 bases between them. The CDR3, as DNA: TGTGCCAGCAGCTTGCCCAACACTGAAGCTTTCTTT. Its translation is CASSLPNTEAFF.

By frequency in the sample, this clonotype is medium-sized. CDR3 DNA sequence: TGTGCCAGCAGCTTAAGAACGACAGGGGTCCCATCGGAGACCCAGTACTTC. It specifies CASSLRTTGVPSETQYF. This chain links TRBV7-6 with TRBJ2-5; 8 bases are a match to TRBD1. V shed 2 bases, J shed 5 bases, and the junction held 13 bases outside the gene matches. This CDR3 comprises 17 residues. Germline values: CDR1 SGHVS, CDR2 FNYEAQ.

Notes on this clonotype: A much larger clonotype is one base distant, so this may be a read error. The V and J genes are TRBV7-6 and TRBJ1-5; D is uncertain. V lost 5 bases, J lost 0 bases, and 11 bases lay in between. The CDR3 contains 15 residues. The V gene's germline CDR1 is SGHVS and CDR2 FNYEAQ. CDR3 loop: CASSIESYSNQPQHF. For the CDR3, the DNA is TGTGCCAGCAGCATAGAGTCCTATAGCAATCAGCCCCAGCATTTT.

The table lists this clonotype with many counts. J is TRBJ2-3 and V is TRBV15; no definite D call. Trimming took 2 bases from V and 5 from J, leaving 8 bases between them. The CDR3 totals 13 residues. Germline V gives CDR1 LNHNV, CDR2 YYDKDF (reference sequence). This CDR3 reads CATSRPPEDTQYF. The CDR3 DNA reads TGTGCCACCAGCAGACCACCGGAAGATACGCAGTATTTT. The whole variable domain, remainder taken from reference TRBV15 and TRBJ2-3, is DAMVIQNPRYQVTQFGKPVTLSCSQTLNHNVMYWYQQKSSQAPKLLFHYYDKDFNNEADTPDNFQSRRPNTSFCFLDIRSPGLGDTAMYLCATSRPPEDTQYFGPGTRLTVL.

Many counts were recorded for this clonotype. The CDR3 reads CASSSWDRPNYGYTF. The CDR3 nucleotides are TGTGCCAGCAGCTCCTGGGACAGACCGAACTATGGCTACACCTTC. The rearrangement joins TRBV5-6 to TRBJ1-2, with TRBD1 matching over 7 bases. With V trimmed by 3 bases and J by 2 bases, 7 bases remained unmatched. The CDR3 runs 15 residues. Per germline, CDR1 SGHDT and CDR2 YYEEEE.

Ten or more counts support this clonotype. The rearrangement uses TRBV4-3 and TRBJ2-7; the match to TRBD1 covers 7 bases. V trimming: 3 bases; J trimming: 0 bases; junction bases outside the gene matches: 8. The CDR3 is made up of 16 amino acids. Germline CDR1 reads LGHNA; CDR2 reads YSLEER. CDR3 region: CASSQGPGDSSYEQYF. The CDR3 nucleotides are TGCGCCAGCAGCCAGGGCCCCGGGGACAGCTCCTACGAGCAGTACTTC.

This clonotype was picked up many times. V is TRBV5-1 and J is TRBJ2-1; 10 positions agree with TRBD2. Germline V gene lookup returns CDR1 SGHRS and CDR2 YFSETQ. With 5 bases clipped from V and 8 bases from J, the junction kept 10 bases outside the gene matches. The CDR3 sequence is 15 residues long. For the CDR3, the DNA is TGCGCCAGCAGGGGGGAGCGGGGGGGCGGCGATGAGCAGTTCTTC. This translates into CASRGERGGGDEQFF.

This clonotype occurred many times. The V call is TRBV9, the J call TRBJ2-3, with D uncertain. The CDR3 loop spans 12 amino acids. The V gene's germline CDR1 is SGDLS and CDR2 YYNGEE. Trimming took off 1 base at V and 6 bases at J, with 6 bases between the two ends. The CDR3 nucleotides read TGTGCCAGCAGCGTAAAGGAGGATACGCAGTATTTT. Residues: CASSVKEDTQYF.

This clonotype has at least ten counts. The gene calls are TRBV5-1 and TRBJ2-5; 12 bases match TRBD2. The V gene end was trimmed by 3 bases and the J gene end by 5 bases; junction bases not matched to a gene: 5. CDR1 is SGHRS and CDR2 is YFSETQ in the germline V gene. The CDR3 has 15 amino acids. CDR3 amino acids: CASSSSGGAFETQYF. Here the CDR3 DNA reads TGCGCCAGCAGCTCTAGCGGGGGGGCGTTTGAGACCCAGTACTTC.

By its share, this clonotype is medium-sized. CDR3 residues: CASSPGAEGYGYTF. The CDR3 nucleotides read TGCGCCAGCAGCCCAGGGGCGGAAGGCTATGGCTACACCTTC. V usage is TRBV5-1 and J usage is TRBJ1-2, with D possibly TRBD1 on 6 matching bases. The germline CDR1 and CDR2 sequences are SGHRS and YFSETQ. V was trimmed by 4 bases and J by 4 bases, leaving 14 bases between them. CDR3 size: 14 residues.

A remark on this clonotype: A much larger clone differs by one base, so this may be a read error. The chain links TRBV20-1 to TRBJ1-5; 10 nucleotides match TRBD1. The germline gives CDR1 DFQATT, CDR2 SNEGSKA (reference sequence). The CDR3 contains 12 residues. The ends lost 5 bases at V and 6 bases at J; junction bases unmatched: 1. The DNA for the CDR3 is TGCAGTGCTGGGACAGGGGTTCAGCCCCAGCATTTT. The encoded protein is CSAGTGVQPQHF.

Ten or more counts support this clonotype. V and J are TRBV6-1 and TRBJ1-5; no reliable D call. There are 13 residues in the CDR3. Trimming pared 4 bases from V and 11 bases from J, leaving 15 bases between. Germline V gene sequence: CDR1 MNHNS, CDR2 SASEGT. The CDR3 here is CASSGLGFESQHF. The CDR3 DNA is TGTGCCAGCAGTGGTTTAGGGTTCGAATCCCAGCATTTT.

This clonotype was detected only a few times. DNA of the CDR3: TGTGCCAGCAGCTTAATGGTGGTTGGAGAGACCCAGTACTTC. Protein: CASSLMVVGETQYF. The chain combines TRBV7-8 with TRBJ2-5; no definite D call. V lost 2 bases, J lost 4 bases, and 11 bases lay in between. The germline V gene encodes CDR1 SGHVS and CDR2 FQNEAQ. The CDR3 spans 14 residues.

Many counts were recorded for this clonotype. The genes are TRBV7-9 and TRBJ2-7; 7 nucleotides agree with TRBD1. The length of the CDR3 is 14 residues. The V gene's germline CDR1 is SEHNR and CDR2 FQNEAQ (reference sequence). The V and J ends lost 5 bases and 6 bases, in that order; junction bases with no gene match: 10. The CDR3, as DNA: TGTGCCAGCAGCCCCCGACAGGGTACGGTCGAGCAGTACTTC. Protein: CASSPRQGTVEQYF.

A word on this clonotype: A junction end diverges from the germline sequence, so it may reflect a read error. J is TRBJ2-7 and V is TRBV18; 8 bases map to TRBD1. The CDR3 consists of 15 residues. Germline CDR1 and CDR2: KGHSH and LQKENI. CDR3: CASSPDRANLYEQCF. The CDR3, as DNA: TGTGCCAGCTCACCGGACAGGGCGAACCTCTACGAGCAGTGCTTC.